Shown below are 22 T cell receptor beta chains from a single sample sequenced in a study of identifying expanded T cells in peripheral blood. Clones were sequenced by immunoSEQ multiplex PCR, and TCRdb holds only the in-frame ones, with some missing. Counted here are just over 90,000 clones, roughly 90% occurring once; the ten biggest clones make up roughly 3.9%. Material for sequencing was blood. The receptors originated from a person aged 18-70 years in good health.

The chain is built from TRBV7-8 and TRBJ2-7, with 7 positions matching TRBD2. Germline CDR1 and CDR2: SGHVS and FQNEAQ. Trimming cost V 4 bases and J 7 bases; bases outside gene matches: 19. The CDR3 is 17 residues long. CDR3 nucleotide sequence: TGTGCCAGCAGCTCCCAACAAGTGGCGGGGGTCCCCCTGGAGCAGTACTTC. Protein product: CASSSQQVAGVPLEQYF.

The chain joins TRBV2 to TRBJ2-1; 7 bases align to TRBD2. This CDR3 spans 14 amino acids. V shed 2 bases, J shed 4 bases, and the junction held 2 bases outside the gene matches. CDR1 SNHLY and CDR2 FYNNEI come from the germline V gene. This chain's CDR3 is CASSELADYNEQFF. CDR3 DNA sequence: TGTGCCAGCAGTGAACTAGCGGATTACAATGAGCAGTTCTTC. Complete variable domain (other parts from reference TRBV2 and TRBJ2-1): EPEVTQTPSHQVTQMGQEVILRCVPISNHLYFYWYRQILGQKVEFLVSFYNNEISEKSEIFDDQFSVERPDGSNFTLKIRSTKLEDSAMYFCASSELADYNEQFFGPGTRLTVL.

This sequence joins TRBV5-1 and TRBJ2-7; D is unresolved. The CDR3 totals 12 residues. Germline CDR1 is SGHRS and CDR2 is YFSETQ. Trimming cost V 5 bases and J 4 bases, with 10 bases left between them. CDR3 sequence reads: CASRSDGYEQYF. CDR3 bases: TGCGCCAGCAGATCGGACGGTTACGAGCAGTACTTC.

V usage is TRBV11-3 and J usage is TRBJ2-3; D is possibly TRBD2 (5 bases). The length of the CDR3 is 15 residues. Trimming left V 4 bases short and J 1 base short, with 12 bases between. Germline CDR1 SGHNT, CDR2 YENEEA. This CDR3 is CASSSGLRRTDTQYF. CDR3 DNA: TGTGCCAGCAGCTCCGGACTTCGACGCACAGATACGCAGTATTTT.

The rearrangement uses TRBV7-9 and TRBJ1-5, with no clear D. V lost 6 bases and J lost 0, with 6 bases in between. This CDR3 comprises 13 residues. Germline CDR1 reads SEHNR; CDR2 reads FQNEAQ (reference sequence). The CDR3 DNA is TGTGCCAGCAGTTATGATAGCAATCAGCCCCAGCATTTT. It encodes CASSYDSNQPQHF.

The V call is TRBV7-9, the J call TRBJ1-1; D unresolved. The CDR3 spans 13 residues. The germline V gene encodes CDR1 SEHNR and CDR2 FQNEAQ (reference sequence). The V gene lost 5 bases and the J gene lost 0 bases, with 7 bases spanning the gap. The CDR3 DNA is TGTGCCAGCAGCGGGTCTATGAACACTGAAGCTTTCTTT. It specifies CASSGSMNTEAFF. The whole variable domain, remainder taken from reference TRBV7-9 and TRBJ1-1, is DTGVSQNPRHKITKRGQNVTFRCDPISEHNRLYWYRQTLGQGPEFLTYFQNEAQLEKSRLLSDRFSAERPKGSFSTLEIQRTEQGDSAMYLCASSGSMNTEAFFGQGTRLTVV.

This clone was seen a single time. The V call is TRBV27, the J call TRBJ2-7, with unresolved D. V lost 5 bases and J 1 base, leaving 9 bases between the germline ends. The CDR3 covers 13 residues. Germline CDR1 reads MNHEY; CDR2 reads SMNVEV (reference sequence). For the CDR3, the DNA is TGTGCCAGCAGTGACCACGTTTCCTACGAGCAGTACTTC. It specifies CASSDHVSYEQYF.

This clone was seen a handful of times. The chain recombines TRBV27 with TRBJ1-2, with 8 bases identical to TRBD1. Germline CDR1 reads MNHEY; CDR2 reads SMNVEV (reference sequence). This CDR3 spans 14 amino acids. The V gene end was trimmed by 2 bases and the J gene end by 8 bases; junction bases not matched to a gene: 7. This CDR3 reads CASSLATGEEGYTF. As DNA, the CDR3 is TGTGCCAGCAGTTTAGCGACAGGGGAGGAGGGCTACACCTTC.

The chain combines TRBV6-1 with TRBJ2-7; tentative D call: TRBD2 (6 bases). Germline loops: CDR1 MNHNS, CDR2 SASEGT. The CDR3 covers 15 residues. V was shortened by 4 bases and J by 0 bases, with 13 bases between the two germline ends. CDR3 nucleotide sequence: TGTGCCAGCAGTGGTCGGGACGGGAGCTCCTACGAGCAGTACTTC. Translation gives CASSGRDGSSYEQYF.

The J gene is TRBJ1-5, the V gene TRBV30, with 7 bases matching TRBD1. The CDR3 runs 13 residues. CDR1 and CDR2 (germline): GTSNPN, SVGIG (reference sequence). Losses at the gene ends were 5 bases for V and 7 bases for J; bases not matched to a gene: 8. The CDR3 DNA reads TGTGCCTGGGGCGACAGGGACGGGCAGCCCCAGCATTTT. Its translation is CAWGDRDGQPQHF.

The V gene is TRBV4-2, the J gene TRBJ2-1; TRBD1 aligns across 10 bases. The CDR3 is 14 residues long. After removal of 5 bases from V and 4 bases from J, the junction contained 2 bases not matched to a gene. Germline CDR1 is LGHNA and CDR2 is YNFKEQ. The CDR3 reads CASSGQGGYNEQFF. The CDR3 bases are TGTGCCAGCAGCGGACAGGGGGGATACAATGAGCAGTTCTTC.

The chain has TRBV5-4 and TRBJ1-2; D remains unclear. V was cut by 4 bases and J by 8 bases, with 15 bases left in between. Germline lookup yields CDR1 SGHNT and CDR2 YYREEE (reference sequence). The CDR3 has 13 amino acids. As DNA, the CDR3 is TGTGCCAGCAGCAAAGGCCCCTGGGAAGGCTACACCTTC. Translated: CASSKGPWEGYTF.

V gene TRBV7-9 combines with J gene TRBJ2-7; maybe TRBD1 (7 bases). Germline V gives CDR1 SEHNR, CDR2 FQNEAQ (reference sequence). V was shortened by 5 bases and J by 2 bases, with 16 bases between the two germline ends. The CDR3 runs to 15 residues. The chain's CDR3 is CASSQGGGGAYEQYF. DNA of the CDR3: TGTGCCAGCAGCCAGGGGGGAGGCGGAGCCTACGAGCAGTACTTC.

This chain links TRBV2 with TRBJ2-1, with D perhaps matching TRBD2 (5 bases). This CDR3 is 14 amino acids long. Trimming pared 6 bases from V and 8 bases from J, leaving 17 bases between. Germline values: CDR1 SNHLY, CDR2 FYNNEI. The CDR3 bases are TGTGCCAGCAGACGGGATTTGAGTCTGCATGAGCAGTTCTTC. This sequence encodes CASRRDLSLHEQFF.

In DNA form, the CDR3 reads TGTGCCAGCACCCCCAGGGAAACTTTCTATGGCTACACCTTC. Its protein product is CASTPRETFYGYTF. The chain links TRBV2 to TRBJ1-2, with D tentatively TRBD1 (5 bases). Looked up from germline, CDR1 is SNHLY and CDR2 is FYNNEI. V lost 7 bases to trimming and J lost 4 bases, with 16 bases between them. This CDR3 is 14 amino acids long.

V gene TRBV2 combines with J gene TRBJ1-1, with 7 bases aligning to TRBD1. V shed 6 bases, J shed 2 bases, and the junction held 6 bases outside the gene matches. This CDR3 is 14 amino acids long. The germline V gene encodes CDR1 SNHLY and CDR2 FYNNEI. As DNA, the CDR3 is TGTGCCAGCAGGCCGACAGGGATCAACACTGAAGCTTTCTTT. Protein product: CASRPTGINTEAFF.

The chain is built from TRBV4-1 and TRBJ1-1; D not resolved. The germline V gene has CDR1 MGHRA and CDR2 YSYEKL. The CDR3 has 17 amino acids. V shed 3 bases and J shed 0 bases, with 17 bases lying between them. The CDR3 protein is CASSQSEDGLMNTEAFF. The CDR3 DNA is TGCGCCAGCAGCCAGAGTGAGGACGGTCTCATGAACACTGAAGCTTTCTTT.

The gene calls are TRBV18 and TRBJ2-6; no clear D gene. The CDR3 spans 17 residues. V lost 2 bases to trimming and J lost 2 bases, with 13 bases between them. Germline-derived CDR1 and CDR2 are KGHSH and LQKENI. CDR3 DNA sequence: TGTGCCAGCTCACCATCTTTCGTGGGGACTGGGGCCAACGTCCTGACTTTC. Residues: CASSPSFVGTGANVLTF.

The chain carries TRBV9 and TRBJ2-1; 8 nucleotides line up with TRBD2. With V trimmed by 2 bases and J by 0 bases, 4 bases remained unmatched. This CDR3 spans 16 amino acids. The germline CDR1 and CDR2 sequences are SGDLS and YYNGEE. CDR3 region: CASSVKGTSSYNEQFF. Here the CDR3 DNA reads TGTGCCAGCAGCGTCAAGGGGACTAGCTCCTACAATGAGCAGTTCTTC.

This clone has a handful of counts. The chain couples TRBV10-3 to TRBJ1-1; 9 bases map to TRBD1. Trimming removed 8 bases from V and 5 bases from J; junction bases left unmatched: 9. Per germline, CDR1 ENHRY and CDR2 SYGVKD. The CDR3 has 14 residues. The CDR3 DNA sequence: TGTGCCATCCTGGCCCCGGACAGGGGTACTGAAGCTTTCTTT. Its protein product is CAILAPDRGTEAFF.

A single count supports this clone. The CDR3 loop is CASSGLAGAATDTQYF. The CDR3 DNA is TGTGCCAGCAGCGGCCTAGCGGGGGCTGCCACAGATACGCAGTATTTT. The genes are TRBV9 and TRBJ2-3; 10 bases are a match to TRBD2. V was clipped by 3 bases and J by 2 bases; unmatched bases: 6. This CDR3 comprises 16 residues. In germline, CDR1 is SGDLS, CDR2 YYNGEE.

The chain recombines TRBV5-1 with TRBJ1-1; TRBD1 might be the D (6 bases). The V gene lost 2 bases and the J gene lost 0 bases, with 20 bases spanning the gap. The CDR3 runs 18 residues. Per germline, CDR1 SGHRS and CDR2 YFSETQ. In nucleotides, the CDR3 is TGCGCCAGCAGCTTCATGGACGGGGGCGCGTTTGTGAACACTGAAGCTTTCTTT. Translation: CASSFMDGGAFVNTEAFF.